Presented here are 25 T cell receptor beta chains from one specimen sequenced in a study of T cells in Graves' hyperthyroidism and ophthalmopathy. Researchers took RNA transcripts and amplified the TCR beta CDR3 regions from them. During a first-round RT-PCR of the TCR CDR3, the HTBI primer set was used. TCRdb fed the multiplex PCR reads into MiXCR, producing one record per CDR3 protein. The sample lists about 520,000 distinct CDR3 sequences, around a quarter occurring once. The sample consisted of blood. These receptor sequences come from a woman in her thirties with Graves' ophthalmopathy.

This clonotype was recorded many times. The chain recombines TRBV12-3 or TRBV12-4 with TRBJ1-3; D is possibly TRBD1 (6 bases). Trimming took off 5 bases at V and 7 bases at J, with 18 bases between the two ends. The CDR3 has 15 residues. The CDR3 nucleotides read TGTGCCAGCAGTGACCGGGGCAGGGGTTACAACACCATATATTTT. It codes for CASSDRGRGYNTIYF.

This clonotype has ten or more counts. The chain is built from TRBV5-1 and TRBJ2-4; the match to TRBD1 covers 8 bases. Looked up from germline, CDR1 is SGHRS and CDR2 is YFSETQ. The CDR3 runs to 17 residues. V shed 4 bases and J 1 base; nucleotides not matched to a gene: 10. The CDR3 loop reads CASSPTQGEVAKNIQYF. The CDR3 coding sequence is TGCGCCAGCAGCCCAACACAGGGGGAGGTGGCCAAAAACATTCAGTACTTC.

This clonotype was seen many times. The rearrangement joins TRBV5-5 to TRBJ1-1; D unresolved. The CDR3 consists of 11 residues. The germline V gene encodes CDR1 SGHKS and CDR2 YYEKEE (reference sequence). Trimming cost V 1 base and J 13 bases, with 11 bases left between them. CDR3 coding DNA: TGTGCCAGCAGCTTGATGGGTATGGGTTTCTTT. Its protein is CASSLMGMGFF. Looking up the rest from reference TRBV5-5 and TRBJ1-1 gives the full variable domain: DAGVTQSPTHLIKTRGQQVTLRCSPISGHKSVSWYQQVLGQGPQFIFQYYEKEERGRGNFPDRFSARQFPNYSSELNVNALLLGDSALYLCASSLMGMGFFGQGTRLTVV.

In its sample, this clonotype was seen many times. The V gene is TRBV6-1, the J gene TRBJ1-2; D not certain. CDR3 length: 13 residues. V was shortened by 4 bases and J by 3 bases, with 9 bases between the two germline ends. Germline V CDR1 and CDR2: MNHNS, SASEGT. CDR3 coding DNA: TGTGCCAGCAGTGCCCAGAGTTACTATGGCTACACCTTC. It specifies CASSAQSYYGYTF.

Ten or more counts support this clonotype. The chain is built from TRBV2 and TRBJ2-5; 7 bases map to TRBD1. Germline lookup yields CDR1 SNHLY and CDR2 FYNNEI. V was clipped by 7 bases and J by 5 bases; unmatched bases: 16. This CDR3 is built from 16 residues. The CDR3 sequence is CASKKPDRDRQETQYF. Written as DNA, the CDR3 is TGTGCCAGCAAAAAGCCTGACCGGGACAGACAGGAGACCCAGTACTTC.

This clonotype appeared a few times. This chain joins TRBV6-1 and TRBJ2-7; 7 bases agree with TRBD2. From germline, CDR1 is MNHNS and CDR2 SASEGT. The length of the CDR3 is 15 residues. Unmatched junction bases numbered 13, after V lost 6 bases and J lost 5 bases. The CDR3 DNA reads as TGTGCCAGCAGCCTGATGACGACTAGCTACCACGAGCAGTACTTC. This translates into CASSLMTTSYHEQYF.

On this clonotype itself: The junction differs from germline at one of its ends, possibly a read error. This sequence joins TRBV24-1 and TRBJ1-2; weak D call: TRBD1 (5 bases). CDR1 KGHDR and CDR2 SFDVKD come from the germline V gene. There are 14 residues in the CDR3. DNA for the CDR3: TGTGTCACCAGTGATTTGGACACGGCCTATGGCTACACCTTC. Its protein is CVTSDLDTAYGYTF.

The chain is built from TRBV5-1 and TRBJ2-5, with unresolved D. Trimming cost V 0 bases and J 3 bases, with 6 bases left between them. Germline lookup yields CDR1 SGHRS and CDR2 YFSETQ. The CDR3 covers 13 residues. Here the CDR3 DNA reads TGCGCCAGCAGCTTGGTGTCGGAAGAGACCCAGTACTTC. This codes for CASSLVSEETQYF.

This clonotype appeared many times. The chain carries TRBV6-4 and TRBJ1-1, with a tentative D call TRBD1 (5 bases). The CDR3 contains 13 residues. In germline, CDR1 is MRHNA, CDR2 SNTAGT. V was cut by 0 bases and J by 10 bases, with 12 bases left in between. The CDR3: CASSDSKVGRAFF. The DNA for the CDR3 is TGTGCCAGCAGTGACTCGAAAGTGGGGCGAGCTTTCTTT.

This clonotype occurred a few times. DNA of the CDR3: TGTGCCAGCAGCCTAGAGTACACTGAAGCTTTCTTT. This codes for CASSLEYTEAFF. The chain recombines TRBV11-1 with TRBJ1-1; D remains ambiguous. Trimming pared 5 bases from V and 3 bases from J, leaving 7 bases between. The CDR3 spans 12 residues. The germline CDR1 and CDR2 sequences are SGHAT and FQDESV (reference sequence).

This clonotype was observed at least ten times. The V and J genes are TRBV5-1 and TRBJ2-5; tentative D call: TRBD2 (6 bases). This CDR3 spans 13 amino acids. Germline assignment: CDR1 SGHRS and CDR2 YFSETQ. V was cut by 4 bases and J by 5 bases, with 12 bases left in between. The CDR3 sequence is CASSPGRGETQYF. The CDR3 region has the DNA TGCGCCAGCAGCCCAGGTCGGGGGGAGACCCAGTACTTC.

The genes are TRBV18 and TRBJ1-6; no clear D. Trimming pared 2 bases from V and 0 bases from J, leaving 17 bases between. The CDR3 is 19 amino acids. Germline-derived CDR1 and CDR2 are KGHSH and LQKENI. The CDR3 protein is CASSPYGPLPSSYNSPLHF. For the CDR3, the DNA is TGTGCCAGCTCACCATACGGACCGCTGCCCAGCTCCTATAATTCACCCCTCCACTTT.

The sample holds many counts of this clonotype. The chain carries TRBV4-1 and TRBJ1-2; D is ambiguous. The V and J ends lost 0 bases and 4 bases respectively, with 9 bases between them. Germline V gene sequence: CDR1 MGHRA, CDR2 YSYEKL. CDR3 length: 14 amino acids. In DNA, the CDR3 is TGCGCCAGCAGCCAAGAGCAGTCTTTCTATGGCTACACCTTC. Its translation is CASSQEQSFYGYTF.

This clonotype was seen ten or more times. The CDR3 nucleotides are TGTGCTAGTGGTTCCTGGACAGCCTCCACCGGGGAGCTGTTTTTT. Translating gives CASGSWTASTGELFF. This sequence joins TRBV12-5 and TRBJ2-2; tentatively, D is TRBD1 (6 bases). CDR1 is LGHNT and CDR2 is FRNRAP in the germline V gene. Trimming took 4 bases from V and 4 from J, leaving 13 bases between them. The CDR3 sequence is 15 residues long.

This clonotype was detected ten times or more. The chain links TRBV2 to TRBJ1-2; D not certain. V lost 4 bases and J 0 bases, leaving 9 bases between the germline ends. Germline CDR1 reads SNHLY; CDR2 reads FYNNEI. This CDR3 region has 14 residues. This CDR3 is CASSGQTSNYGYTF. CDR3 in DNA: TGTGCCAGCAGTGGGCAGACCTCTAACTATGGCTACACCTTC. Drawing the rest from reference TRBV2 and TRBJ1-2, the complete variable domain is EPEVTQTPSHQVTQMGQEVILRCVPISNHLYFYWYRQILGQKVEFLVSFYNNEISEKSEIFDDQFSVERPDGSNFTLKIRSTKLEDSAMYFCASSGQTSNYGYTFGSGTRLTVV.

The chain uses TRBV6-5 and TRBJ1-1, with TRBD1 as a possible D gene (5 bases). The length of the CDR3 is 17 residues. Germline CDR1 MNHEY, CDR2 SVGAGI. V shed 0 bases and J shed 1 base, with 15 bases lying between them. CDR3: CASSYSTRVRKNTEAFF. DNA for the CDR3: TGTGCCAGCAGTTACTCAACCAGGGTTCGGAAGAACACTGAAGCTTTCTTT.

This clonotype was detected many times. The CDR3 protein is CASTSMAQGAYGYTF. In DNA form, the CDR3 reads TGTGCCAGTACCTCCATGGCCCAGGGGGCCTATGGCTACACCTTC. The chain joins TRBV19 to TRBJ1-2; 8 nucleotides line up with TRBD1. The CDR3 consists of 15 residues. Germline V CDR1 and CDR2: LNHDA, SQIVND (reference sequence). Trimming cost V 7 bases and J 4 bases; bases outside gene matches: 11.

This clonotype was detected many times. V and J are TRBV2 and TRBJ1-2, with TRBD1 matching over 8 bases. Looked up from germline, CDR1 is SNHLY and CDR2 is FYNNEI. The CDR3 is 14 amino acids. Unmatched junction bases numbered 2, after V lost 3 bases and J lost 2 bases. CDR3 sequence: CASSETGANYGYTF. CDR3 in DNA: TGTGCCAGCAGTGAGACAGGGGCAAACTATGGCTACACCTTC. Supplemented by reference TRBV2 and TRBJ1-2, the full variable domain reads EPEVTQTPSHQVTQMGQEVILRCVPISNHLYFYWYRQILGQKVEFLVSFYNNEISEKSEIFDDQFSVERPDGSNFTLKIRSTKLEDSAMYFCASSETGANYGYTFGSGTRLTVV.

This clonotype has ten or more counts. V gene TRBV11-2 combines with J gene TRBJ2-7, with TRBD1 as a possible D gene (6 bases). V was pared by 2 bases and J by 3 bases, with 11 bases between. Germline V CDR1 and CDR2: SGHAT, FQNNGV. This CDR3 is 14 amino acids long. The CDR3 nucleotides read TGTGCCAGCAGCTTATTGCCAGGGGACTACGAGCAGTACTTC. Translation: CASSLLPGDYEQYF. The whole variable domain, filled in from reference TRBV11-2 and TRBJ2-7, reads EAGVAQSPRYKIIEKRQSVAFWCNPISGHATLYWYQQILGQGPKLLIQFQNNGVVDDSQLPKDRFSAERLKGVDSTLKIQPAKLEDSAVYLCASSLLPGDYEQYFGPGTRLTVT.

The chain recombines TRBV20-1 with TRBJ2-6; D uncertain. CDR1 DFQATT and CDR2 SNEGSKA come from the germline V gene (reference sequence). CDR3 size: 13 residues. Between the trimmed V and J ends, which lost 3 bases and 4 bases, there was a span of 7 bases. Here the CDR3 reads CSASESGANVLTF. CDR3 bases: TGCAGTGCTAGTGAATCCGGGGCCAACGTCCTGACTTTC.

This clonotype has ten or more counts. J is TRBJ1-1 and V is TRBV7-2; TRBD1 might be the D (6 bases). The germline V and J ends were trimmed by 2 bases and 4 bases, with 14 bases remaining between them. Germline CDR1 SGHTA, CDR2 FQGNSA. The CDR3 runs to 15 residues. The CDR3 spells CASSLLGAQSTEAFF. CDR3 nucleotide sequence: TGTGCCAGCAGCTTACTGGGGGCGCAGAGCACTGAAGCTTTCTTT.

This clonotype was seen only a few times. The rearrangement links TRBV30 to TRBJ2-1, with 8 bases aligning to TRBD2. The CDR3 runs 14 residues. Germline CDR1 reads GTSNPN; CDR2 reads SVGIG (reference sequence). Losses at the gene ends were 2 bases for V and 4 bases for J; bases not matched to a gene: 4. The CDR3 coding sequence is TGTGCCTGGAGTCTGGGACTAGAATACAATGAGCAGTTCTTC. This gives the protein CAWSLGLEYNEQFF.

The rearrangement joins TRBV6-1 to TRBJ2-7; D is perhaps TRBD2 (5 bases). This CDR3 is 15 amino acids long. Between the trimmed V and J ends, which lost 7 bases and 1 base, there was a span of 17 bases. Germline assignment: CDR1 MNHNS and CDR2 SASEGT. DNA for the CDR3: TGTGCCAGCACCCCCGGGGTCAAACGATCCTACGAGCAGTACTTC. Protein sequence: CASTPGVKRSYEQYF.

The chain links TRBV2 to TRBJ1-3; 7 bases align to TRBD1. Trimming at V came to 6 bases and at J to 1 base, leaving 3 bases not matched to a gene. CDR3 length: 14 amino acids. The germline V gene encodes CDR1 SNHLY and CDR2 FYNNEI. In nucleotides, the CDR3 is TGTGCCAGCAGGGGGGGACAGTCTGGAAACACCATATATTTT. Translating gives CASRGGQSGNTIYF.

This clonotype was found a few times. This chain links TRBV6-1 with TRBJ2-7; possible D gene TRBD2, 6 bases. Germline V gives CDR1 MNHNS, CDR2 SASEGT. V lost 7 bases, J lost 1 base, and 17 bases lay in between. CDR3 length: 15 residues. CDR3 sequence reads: CASTHYGSGSYEQYF. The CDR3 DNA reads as TGTGCCAGCACCCACTACGGTAGCGGTTCCTACGAGCAGTACTTC.